This entry is about one T cell receptor (beta chain). Its cognate antigen has yet to be identified. The record has no base qualities; no much larger clone is one base away. The immunoSEQ Assay, a bias-controlled multiplex PCR, was used to amplify TCRbeta CDR3 regions from genomic DNA. In the source study's methods: Nucleated cell counts per sample were estimated from amplification of reference gene primers within the assay. To quantify the absolute abundance of each unique TCRbeta CDR3 rearrangement, sequence reads were collapsed and filtered. For each sample, productive Simpson clonality was calculated as the square root of Simpson's diversity index over productive rearrangements. TCRdb carries this immuneACCESS record with in-frame sequences only. Its versions omit some clonotypes, under half of them owing to an unresolved V gene in the studies checked, with the rest unexplained. V and J calls and clone size follow that table, whereas D and trimming were derived from the DNA. For this sample there are some 250,000 clones; about 85% appear just once. The ten largest clonotypes hold 4.2% of the sample.

The germline V gene yields SNHLY for CDR1 and FYNNEI for CDR2. The junction carries 6 bases between V and J, which are trimmed by 5 bases and 2 bases respectively. Inclusive of the bounding cysteine and phenylalanine, the CDR3 is 12 residues long. Only the CDR3 region is kept as DNA, spanning 36 bases read in frame from base 1. These data belong to a study of blood T cell repertoires in COVID-19 (dated by TCRdb to about 2020). About the full investigation: Samples from collaborators originated in the United States, Italy and Spain and spanned both the acute and convalescent phases of COVID-19. The material from the prospective study consisted of cDNA or gDNA derived from T cells, B-cell-depleted T cells, or PBMCs. Deeply sampled blood TCRbeta repertoires from subjects exposed to, actively infected with, or recovered from COVID-19 were included in the dataset. The repertoires were released in a freely available public database intended as a resource for research on the immune response to SARS-CoV-2. The samples were drawn from the first 160 participants of the ongoing ImmuneRACE study and from 1,200 or so subjects provided by 6 global collaborators. Sample metadata almost always included a de-identified subject ID, COVID-19 status, age in years and sex. Where available, HLA class I and class II types were obtained from metadata supplied by the sample provider rather than from assay-based typing. What the study reported, not specific to this receptor: Clinical and demographic metadata were provided uncurated, with the amount varying by source and participant.

The collaborating institutions used their own protocols to collect whole blood in K2EDTA tubes. For TCRbeta analysis, collaborators shipped samples as frozen whole blood, isolated PBMCs, or DNA extracted from either of those sample types. Material: peripheral blood. The sequence derives from a man in his 60s with acute or convalescent COVID-19. The V and J genes are TRBV2 and TRBJ1-1; no D gene call is confident. The CDR3 in this case is CASSPTNTEAFF. The sequenced DNA is TGTGCCAGCAGTCCGACTAACACTGAAGCTTTCTTT.